These 28 T cell receptor beta chains were sequenced from one sample in a study of blood T cell repertoires in COVID-19. Measured with immunoSEQ multiplex PCR; TCRdb has only the in-frame clones, and not every one. The sample holds some 240,000 clones, about 80% seen once. Sequenced input: PBMCs or T cells enriched from blood (not recorded which). The receptor source for this set is a man between 50 and 59 years old who had recovered from COVID-19.

The V and J genes are TRBV5-1 and TRBJ2-3, with TRBD2 matching 12 bases. There are 16 residues in the CDR3. CDR1 is SGHRS and CDR2 is YFSETQ in the germline V gene. V lost 4 bases to trimming and J lost 4 bases; unmatched junction nucleotides: 7. CDR3 protein: CASSVTSGSGADTQYF. The CDR3 bases are TGCGCCAGCAGCGTGACTAGCGGGAGTGGGGCAGATACGCAGTATTTT.

CDR3 protein: CASSFDRGNYEQYF. CDR3 DNA sequence: TGTGCCAGCAGCTTCGACAGGGGGAATTACGAGCAGTACTTC. V is TRBV5-4 and J is TRBJ2-7; 9 bases align to TRBD1. Trimming removed 2 bases from V and 4 bases from J; junction bases left unmatched: 4. The CDR3 is 14 amino acids. The germline CDR1 and CDR2 sequences are SGHNT and YYREEE (reference sequence).

V gene TRBV5-1 combines with J gene TRBJ2-1; 9 bases line up with TRBD1. Losses at the gene ends were 0 bases for V and 8 bases for J; bases not matched to a gene: 0. CDR3 size: 13 residues. CDR1 is SGHRS, CDR2 YFSETQ, per germline. Here the CDR3 DNA reads TGCGCCAGCAGCTTGGGGACAGGGGATGAGCAGTTCTTC. Its protein product is CASSLGTGDEQFF.

The rearrangement uses TRBV4-1 and TRBJ2-3; TRBD2 agrees at 11 bases. The CDR3 sequence is 18 residues long. Looked up from germline, CDR1 is MGHRA and CDR2 is YSYEKL. Trimming at V came to 0 bases and at J to 3 bases, leaving 8 bases not matched to a gene. The CDR3 DNA is TGCGCCAGCAGCCAAGATCCCGGGCTAGCGGGGGGTACAGATACGCAGTATTTT. Its protein is CASSQDPGLAGGTDTQYF.

The rearrangement links TRBV24-1 to TRBJ2-2; 7 bases fit TRBD1. The CDR3 is 16 amino acids. Per the germline V gene, CDR1 is KGHDR and CDR2 is SFDVKD. After removal of 3 bases from V and 4 bases from J, the junction contained 7 bases not matched to a gene. The DNA of the CDR3 is TGTGCCACCAGTGATCGATACGGGACAGCCACCGGGGAGCTGTTTTTT. This codes for CATSDRYGTATGELFF.

The chain carries TRBV28 and TRBJ2-7; 15 nucleotides align to TRBD2. Germline V gene sequence: CDR1 MDHEN, CDR2 SYDVKM. This CDR3 contains 17 residues. The V segment lost 4 bases and the J segment 0 bases; nucleotides outside the gene matches: 4. The CDR3 loop reads CASSYPGLAGGSYEQYF. The CDR3, as DNA: TGTGCCAGCAGTTACCCGGGACTAGCGGGAGGCTCCTACGAGCAGTACTTC.

The chain uses TRBV29-1 and TRBJ1-1; no clear D gene. The V gene lost 6 bases and the J gene lost 1 base, with 12 bases spanning the gap. The CDR3 loop spans 13 amino acids. Germline loops: CDR1 SQVTM, CDR2 ANQGSEA. For the CDR3, the DNA is TGCAGCGTGGCGGGAAGTCGGAACACTGAAGCTTTCTTT. It codes for CSVAGSRNTEAFF. Drawing the rest from reference TRBV29-1 and TRBJ1-1, the complete variable domain is SAVISQKPSRDICQRGTSLTIQCQVDSQVTMMFWYRQQPGQSLTLIATANQGSEATYESGFVIDKFPISRPNLTFSTLTVSNMSPEDSSIYLCSVAGSRNTEAFFGQGTRLTVV.

The chain is built from TRBV7-6 and TRBJ1-6, with D perhaps TRBD1 (5 bases). The germline gives CDR1 SGHVS, CDR2 FNYEAQ. V was pared by 7 bases and J by 8 bases, with 15 bases between. This CDR3 has 14 residues. As DNA, the CDR3 is TGTGCCAGCACCCCGGGACTTCCGGATTCACCCCTCCACTTT. This gives the protein CASTPGLPDSPLHF.

The chain uses TRBV6-2 or TRBV6-3 and TRBJ1-1; 11 bases align to TRBD1. This CDR3 is built from 16 residues. Germline V CDR1 and CDR2: MNHEY, SVGEGT. The ends lost 4 bases at V and 5 bases at J; junction bases unmatched: 9. The CDR3 loop is CASSSHTGTGGTEAFF. The DNA of the CDR3 is TGTGCCAGCAGTTCTCATACCGGGACAGGGGGAACTGAAGCTTTCTTT.

In its sample, this clone was seen a few times. The rearrangement joins TRBV19 to TRBJ2-1; tentatively, D is TRBD1 (5 bases). The CDR3 has 12 residues. Trimming shortened V by 6 bases and J by 12 bases, and 15 bases separated the two germline ends. Per the germline V gene, CDR1 is LNHDA and CDR2 is SQIVND (reference sequence). The CDR3 sequence: CASRSQGFGQFF. The CDR3 region has the DNA TGTGCCAGTAGATCTCAGGGATTCGGGCAGTTCTTC.

This clone was seen many times. This CDR3 is CAWKRRGHQPQHF. CDR3 nucleotides: TGTGCCTGGAAGCGCAGGGGGCATCAGCCCCAGCATTTT. V and J are TRBV30 and TRBJ1-5, with 8 bases aligning to TRBD1. The V gene's germline CDR1 is GTSNPN and CDR2 SVGIG (reference sequence). The ends lost 4 bases at V and 5 bases at J; junction bases unmatched: 4. The CDR3 consists of 13 residues.

The chain carries TRBV7-2 and TRBJ2-7, with TRBD2 as a possible D gene (5 bases). The ends were cut back, 3 bases at V and 4 bases at J, with 13 bases in the middle. The CDR3 length is 14 residues. Germline values: CDR1 SGHTA, CDR2 FQGNSA. The CDR3 nucleotides read TGTGCCAGCAGCTTGTCTCCCGGGGATTACGAGCAGTACTTC. Encoded protein: CASSLSPGDYEQYF.

The rearrangement links TRBV19 to TRBJ2-7; TRBD1 is a possible D gene (5 bases). Germline CDR1 is LNHDA and CDR2 is SQIVND (reference sequence). The CDR3 sequence is 15 residues long. Trimming took 3 bases from V and 0 from J, leaving 12 bases between them. The CDR3 DNA sequence: TGTGCCAGTAGTATGGGGCATTCCCTCTCCTACGAGCAGTACTTC. This encodes CASSMGHSLSYEQYF.

The chain joins TRBV13 to TRBJ1-1, with TRBD1 identical over 10 bases. The CDR3 consists of 14 residues. With V trimmed by 4 bases and J by 6 bases, 5 bases remained unmatched. CDR1 and CDR2 from the germline V gene are PRHDT and FYEKMQ (reference sequence). The CDR3 spells CASSSWGTGAEAFF. The CDR3 region has the DNA TGTGCCAGCAGCTCGTGGGGGACAGGGGCTGAAGCTTTCTTT.

The chain couples TRBV11-2 to TRBJ2-7; D is uncertain. This CDR3 comprises 14 residues. Germline V gene sequence: CDR1 SGHAT, CDR2 FQNNGV. Trimming took 4 bases from V and 1 from J, leaving 11 bases between them. DNA of the CDR3: TGTGCCAGCAGCTACGCTGACATTTCCTACGAGCAGTACTTC. This translates into CASSYADISYEQYF. Full variable domain (outside the CDR3, taken from reference TRBV11-2 and TRBJ2-7): EAGVAQSPRYKIIEKRQSVAFWCNPISGHATLYWYQQILGQGPKLLIQFQNNGVVDDSQLPKDRFSAERLKGVDSTLKIQPAKLEDSAVYLCASSYADISYEQYFGPGTRLTVT.

The chain recombines TRBV7-8 with TRBJ1-1, with D possibly TRBD1 on 5 matching bases. Trimming pared 5 bases from V and 2 bases from J, leaving 18 bases between. Germline CDR1 is SGHVS and CDR2 is FQNEAQ. CDR3 length: 16 residues. CDR3 in DNA: TGTGCCAGCAGCACACCCATCGGAGGGGAAAACACTGAAGCTTTCTTT. Its translation: CASSTPIGGENTEAFF.

This clone was picked up many times. The chain couples TRBV7-9 to TRBJ1-1; 8 nucleotides agree with TRBD1. This CDR3 is built from 15 residues. Germline values: CDR1 SEHNR, CDR2 FQNEAQ (reference sequence). With 3 bases clipped from V and 0 bases from J, the junction kept 3 bases outside the gene matches. CDR3 loop: CASSFRTGMNTEAFF. The CDR3 nucleotides are TGTGCCAGCAGCTTCCGGACAGGGATGAACACTGAAGCTTTCTTT. Drawing the rest from reference TRBV7-9 and TRBJ1-1, the complete variable domain is DTGVSQNPRHKITKRGQNVTFRCDPISEHNRLYWYRQTLGQGPEFLTYFQNEAQLEKSRLLSDRFSAERPKGSFSTLEIQRTEQGDSAMYLCASSFRTGMNTEAFFGQGTRLTVV.

The genes are TRBV7-3 and TRBJ2-3; no clear D. Trimming left V 5 bases short and J 1 base short, with 7 bases between. CDR3 length equals 13 residues. The V gene's germline CDR1 is SGHTA and CDR2 FQGTGA. For the CDR3, the DNA is TGTGCCAGCAGCCTCCCTGGCACAGATACGCAGTATTTT. Protein product: CASSLPGTDTQYF.

V and J are TRBV5-1 and TRBJ1-1; the D gene is possibly TRBD1 (5 bases). Germline CDR1 is SGHRS and CDR2 is YFSETQ. The CDR3 totals 15 residues. Trimming stripped 0 bases from V and 4 bases from J, with 13 bases between. The DNA of the CDR3 is TGCGCCAGCAGCTTGGTCGGGCAGGGCGGCACTGAAGCTTTCTTT. Translating gives CASSLVGQGGTEAFF.

V is TRBV5-4 and J is TRBJ1-6, with TRBD1 identical over 9 bases. CDR1 and CDR2 (germline): SGHNT, YYREEE (reference sequence). This CDR3 has 16 residues. The V gene end was trimmed by 5 bases and the J gene end by 2 bases; junction bases not matched to a gene: 5. CDR3 sequence reads: CASRSGTGTYNSPLHF. CDR3 sequence (DNA): TGTGCCAGCAGGTCCGGGACAGGGACCTATAATTCACCCCTCCACTTT.

This sequence joins TRBV27 and TRBJ2-7, with D uncertain. The germline V gene has CDR1 MNHEY and CDR2 SMNVEV (reference sequence). V was cut by 3 bases and J by 3 bases, with 9 bases left in between. The CDR3 contains 13 residues. CDR3 in amino acids: CASSFSFRYEQYF. The CDR3 DNA sequence: TGTGCCAGCAGTTTCTCCTTCCGCTACGAGCAGTACTTC.

The CDR3, as DNA: TGTGCCAGTAGTATGAAAGGGACAGGGGATTGGAATTCACCCCTCCACTTT. It is translated as CASSMKGTGDWNSPLHF. The chain combines TRBV19 with TRBJ1-6, with 10 bases that match TRBD1. CDR3 size: 17 residues. Germline CDR1 is LNHDA and CDR2 is SQIVND (reference sequence). Germline trimming cut 3 bases from V and 7 bases from J; bases unmatched to any gene: 9.

The chain couples TRBV2 to TRBJ2-7; TRBD1 matches at 8 bases. The V and J ends lost 6 bases and 4 bases, in that order; junction bases with no gene match: 11. The germline CDR1 and CDR2 sequences are SNHLY and FYNNEI. The CDR3 runs 15 residues. The CDR3 nucleotides are TGTGCCAGCAGGCCAGACAGGGGAGAATTTTACGAGCAGTACTTC. Translated, it gives CASRPDRGEFYEQYF.

V is TRBV5-1 and J is TRBJ1-1, with D perhaps TRBD1 (5 bases). V was shortened by 2 bases and J by 4 bases, with 12 bases between the two germline ends. The germline CDR1 and CDR2 sequences are SGHRS and YFSETQ. The CDR3 contains 14 residues. DNA of the CDR3: TGCGCCAGCAGCTTCAAGGGGCAGTCCACTGAAGCTTTCTTT. It translates to CASSFKGQSTEAFF.

The rearrangement uses TRBV27 and TRBJ2-7; 7 bases line up with TRBD1. The CDR3 extends over 13 amino acids. Per the germline V gene, CDR1 is MNHEY and CDR2 is SMNVEV (reference sequence). The V segment lost 6 bases and the J segment 1 base; nucleotides outside the gene matches: 3. DNA for the CDR3: TGTGCCAGCAGCCTGGGACAGTCCTACGAGCAGTACTTC. This codes for CASSLGQSYEQYF.

The chain links TRBV2 to TRBJ2-3; D remains unclear. V shed 7 bases and J shed 1 base, with 6 bases lying between them. CDR3 length equals 12 residues. Germline CDR1 SNHLY, CDR2 FYNNEI. For the CDR3, the DNA is TGTGCCAGCATCCGTGGCACAGATACGCAGTATTTT. Its protein is CASIRGTDTQYF.

This clone was counted a single time. The V gene is TRBV12-5, the J gene TRBJ2-1, with 7 bases lining up with TRBD2. This CDR3 has 14 residues. V shed 7 bases, J shed 5 bases, and the junction held 8 bases outside the gene matches. Germline lookup yields CDR1 LGHNT and CDR2 FRNRAP. Here the CDR3 DNA reads TGTGCTAGTGCCCCCGGGACTATAAACAATGAGCAGTTCTTC. Translation gives CASAPGTINNEQFF.

The chain employs TRBV19 and TRBJ2-1; TRBD1 might be the D (5 bases). The germline V and J ends were trimmed by 5 bases and 5 bases, with 16 bases remaining between them. The CDR3 sequence is 15 residues long. The germline CDR1 and CDR2 sequences are LNHDA and SQIVND (reference sequence). The CDR3 loop is CASSHGHRGNNEQFF. In nucleotides, the CDR3 is TGTGCCAGTAGTCACGGACATAGGGGCAACAATGAGCAGTTCTTC.